This TCR beta chain was recovered during a study of blood T cells in healthy people across ages. Study results and caveats: Both higher diversity and more naive CD4+ cells marked long-lived donors when set against aged donors.

The CDR3 loop spans 15 amino acids. The V end lost 0 bases, the J end lost 0 bases, and 7 bases lay between the germline ends. Per germline, CDR1 SGDLS and CDR2 YYNGEE. This clonotype was seen many times. The antigen is not known. PCR was performed a second time for about 6 to 11 cycles using a sample-barcoded 5' primer and a J-beta primer mix. TCRdb analysed the 5' RACE reads with MiXCR anew, one entry per CDR3 protein. There are about 680,000 distinct CDR3 sequences in the sample; around 45% occur only once, and roughly a third lies in the top ten. The V gene is TRBV9, the J gene TRBJ2-1, with D unresolved. The sample was blood. This TCR was recovered from a woman in her sixties or seventies in good health. In DNA, the CDR3 is TGTGCCAGCAGCGTAGAAGGTGTCTCCTACAATGAGCAGTTCTTC. This encodes CASSVEGVSYNEQFF.